One TCR beta chain is described in this entry. Its target antigen remains unknown. It has no much larger one-base neighbor in the sample; base qualities were not kept. The donors were healthy, HIV-negative adults who had no recently reported acute infections or vaccinations. Every donor was a Caucasian adult living in Nashville, Tennessee, USA. Magnetic negative selection was used to enrich CD4+ T cells, after which naive cells were positively selected on CD45RA and the negative fraction became the memory subset. After blood collection by leukapheresis, PBMCs were isolated using Ficoll-Histopaque density gradient centrifugation and then cryopreserved in the vapor phase of liquid nitrogen. Analytical flow cytometry was used to check the purity and quantity of every magnetically sorted T cell population. Genomic DNA was isolated from each sorted fraction and quantified by UV absorbance on a Nanodrop 2000c.

These data are taken from a study of shared clonotypes between healthy human individuals (dated by TCRdb to about 2020). About the investigation overall: A few men and a couple of women, aged 18 to 49 years, made up the cohort. For each donor, three plates each were used for CD4 naive and CD4 memory, two plates were used for CD8 naive, and one plate was used for CD8 memory. To estimate repertoire size and how much clonotypes are shared between individuals, the study performed deep sequencing of blood TCR repertoires from a few healthy adults. Different laboratories and diverse techniques were used to prepare libraries and sequence TCR repertoires, to increase sequencing depth and limit assay-specific biases. Leukapheresis yielded between about 0.85 and 10 billion PBMCs per donor.

Using the deep immunoSEQ assay, TCR CDR3 regions were amplified from genomic DNA by multiplex PCR. Extracted genomic DNA from each cell subset was spread evenly across all wells of several immunoSEQ 96-well plates, with each plate serving as a replicate. For sorted subsets, about 200 ng genomic DNA, equal to tens of thousands of T cell genomes, was loaded into each replicate PCR. Purified libraries were measured with a Qubit 3.0 fluorometer, size-checked on a Bioanalyzer 2100, and measured again with the KAPA Library Quantification kit. A separate single-read 150-cycle Illumina NextSeq 550 flow cell was used to sequence each immunoSEQ 96-well plate. In the source study's methods: The immunoSEQ output contained only junctional sequences without quality scores, so filtering could not match that applied to full-length reads. Sequences were annotated with PyIR, a Python wrapper for IgBLAST v1.9, and V/J genes and CDR3 were assigned using IMGT germline references. Reads were removed for weak V/J assignments (E-value above 1e-6), missing CDR3, stop codons, out-of-frame junctions, or ambiguous translated residues. A V3J clonotype was defined by an identical inferred V gene, J gene, and CDR3 amino acid sequence. To compute the percentage overlap between repertoires, the number of shared unique clonotypes was divided by the size of the smaller repertoire. Repertoire richness was assessed with RTK rarefaction, the Chao1 estimator, and Recon v2.1 estimates of unobserved clonotypes. Generation probabilities were computed with OLGA for all TCRbeta clonotypes obtained by the gDNA method from a few donors. TCRdb carries this immuneACCESS record with in-frame sequences only. Its versions omit some clonotypes, under half of them owing to an unresolved V gene in the studies checked, with the rest unexplained. Clone size and the V and J calls come from that table; the DNA yielded D and trimming. In this sample the table shows about 1 million clones, more than 65% of which occur a single time. The ten largest make up about 1.5% of the sample.

The CDR3 spans 18 residues, from the cysteine through the phenylalanine. The DNA shown is the 54-base CDR3, in frame from base 1. Per the germline V gene (reference sequence), SGHNT is the CDR1 and YYREEE is the CDR2. The junction carries 22 bases between V and J, which are trimmed by 4 bases and 0 bases respectively. What the work shows at the level of the full study, not this receptor alone: Rarefaction of sorted-subset datasets indicated incomplete sequencing despite the large sequencing depth. Clonotypes shared by all four sorted-subset donors showed higher generation probabilities than non-shared clonotypes. Only blood was sampled, and tissue TCR repertoires likely differ from those in blood. The small number of donors limited the genetic and exposure-history diversity represented. Based on pairwise subsampling, the degree of clonotype sharing among donors was expected to be affected by sequencing depth. Across a handful of donors, roughly 5.4% of naive CD4, around 3.3% of naive CD8, 2.3% of memory CD4, and around 0.4% of memory CD8 clonotypes were shared. Larger estimated clonotype richness was generally found for naive subsets than for memory subsets.

The sequence joins TRBV5-4 to TRBJ1-2; TRBD1 is a possible D gene, resting on 6 matching bases. What was sequenced was memory CD4+ T cells sorted from blood. Reading the label with the study, this specimen's cell subset or site is: CD45RA-negative fraction. This sequence originates from a man between 18 and 35 years old in good health. CDR3 region: CASSPDGGLLGANYGYTF. The DNA reads as follows: TGTGCCAGCAGCCCCGACGGGGGGCTGTTGGGGGCTAACTATGGCTACACCTTC.